This T cell receptor (beta chain) was identified in a study of CD8 T cells in ankylosing spondylitis listed by TCRdb under 2017. At the level of the whole study: To find TCR variants linked to disease, the study profiled T cell receptor beta repertoires in ankylosing spondylitis patients and healthy donors. Peripheral blood was sampled, and synovial fluid was additionally collected from ankylosing spondylitis patients. The whole study cohort included 108 healthy donors and about two dozen ankylosing spondylitis patients.

A note on this clonotype: Its antigen specificity is not known. Qualities for individual bases were not recorded, and no much larger clone is one base off.

Including cysteine and phenylalanine, the CDR3 has 14 amino acids. Solely the CDR3 DNA is kept, with 42 bases framed from the first base. Trimmed from V: 7 bases; trimmed from J: 11 bases; junction bases lacking a gene match: 19. Per the germline V gene, SQVTM is the CDR1 and ANQGSEA is the CDR2. Sequencing used an Illumina HiSeq 2500. Quantitative 5'-RACE with molecular barcodes was the method used to prepare the TCR beta libraries. For the original study's pipeline: A new computational method based on a probabilistic model of VDJ rearrangement was used to identify disease-linked TCR variants. Clones were called with MiXCR by TCRdb after fastp trimmed the public reads at Q25, and only in-frame beta chains were retained. Merged by CDR3 protein, the rows form single entries marked with the most common genes and DNA. For this entry, the V and J calls and clone size follow TCRdb and not the study's own pipeline. This sample gives more than 150,000 distinct CDR3 sequences in total; 18% of them show up just once. The ten top clones hold approximately 4% of the sample.

Summary of the overall study and its limitations: A CD8+ phenotype was shown by the disease-linked clones, which were found at relatively low frequencies in peripheral blood. According to the report, matched synovial fluid samples from ankylosing spondylitis patients were significantly enriched for the disease-linked clones. A TCR beta motif of eight highly homologous amino acid variants appeared characteristic of blood from ankylosing spondylitis patients. Some motif variants were previously reported in synovial fluid and blood of reactive arthritis patients, suggesting common disease-initiation mechanisms.

This clonotype originated in a male donor aged 10 to 30 with ankylosing spondylitis or in good health (not recorded which). Donor details come from another sample of the same person, matched by shared clones. The chain joins TRBV29-1 to TRBJ2-7, with 8 bases matching TRBD1. The sequencing input was blood, either unsorted or a sorted T cell fraction (not recorded which). The sequence in DNA is TGCAGCGCTAAGGGACAGGCCAAAAACGCGACGGAGTACTTC. This is translated as CSAKGQAKNATEYF.